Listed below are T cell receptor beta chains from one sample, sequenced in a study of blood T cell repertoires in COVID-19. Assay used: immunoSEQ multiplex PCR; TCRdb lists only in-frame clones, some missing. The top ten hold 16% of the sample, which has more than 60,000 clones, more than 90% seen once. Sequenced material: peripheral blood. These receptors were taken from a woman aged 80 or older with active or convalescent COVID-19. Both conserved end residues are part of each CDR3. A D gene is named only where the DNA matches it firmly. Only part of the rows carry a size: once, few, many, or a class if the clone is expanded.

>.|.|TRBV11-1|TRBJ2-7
TGTGCCAGCAGTTCCTCACCCCTGGGCGACGAGCAGTACTTC
CASSSSPLGDEQYF
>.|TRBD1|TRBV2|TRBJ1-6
TGTGCCAGCAGATGGACAGGGCCTATTAATTCACCCCTCCACTTT
CASRWTGPINSPLHF
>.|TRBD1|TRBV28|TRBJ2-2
TGTGCCAGCAGCTCCCCGGGACAGGACACCGGGGAGCTGTTTTTT
CASSSPGQDTGELFF
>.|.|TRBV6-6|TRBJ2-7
TGTGCCAGCAGCCTCCGGGACACCTACGAGCAGTACTTC
CASSLRDTYEQYF
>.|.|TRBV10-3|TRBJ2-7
TGTGCCAGCAACCCGACAGGTCGCTCCTACGAGCAGTACTTC
CASNPTGRSYEQYF
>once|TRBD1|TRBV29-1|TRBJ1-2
TGCAGCGTGGATAAACAGGGGGCCTACCCTGGCTACACCTTC
CSVDKQGAYPGYTF
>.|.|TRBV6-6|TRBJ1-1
TGTGCCAGCAGTTCGGCCAGGGAAGGGTCTGAAGCTTTCTTT
CASSSAREGSEAFF
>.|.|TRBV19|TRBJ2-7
TGTGCCAGTAGTATTGCCGGACAGAGCGGGGTCGAGCAGTACTTC
CASSIAGQSGVEQYF
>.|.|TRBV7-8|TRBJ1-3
TGTGCCAGCAGACAAACAGGCAGCTCTGGAAACACCATATATTTT
CASRQTGSSGNTIYF
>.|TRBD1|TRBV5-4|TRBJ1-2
TGTGCCAGCAGCCCGGGACAGGTATATGGCTACACCTTC
CASSPGQVYGYTF
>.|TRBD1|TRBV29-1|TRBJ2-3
TGCAGCGTTGAACAGGGGGCAGATACGCAGTATTTT
CSVEQGADTQYF
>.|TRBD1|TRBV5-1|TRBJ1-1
TGCGCCAGCAGCTTAACTGACAGGGATAGGACTGAAGCTTTCTTT
CASSLTDRDRTEAFF
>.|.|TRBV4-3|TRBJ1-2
TGCGCCAGCAGCCACACAGGGTACTATGGCTACACCTTC
CASSHTGYYGYTF
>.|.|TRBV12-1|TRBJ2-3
TGTGCCAGCAGCTGCCTTACGGGACTAGCGGAAGATACGCAGTATTTT
CASSCLTGLAEDTQYF
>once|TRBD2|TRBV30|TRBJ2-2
TGTGCCTGGGCCGGACTAGCGAGTACCGGGGAGCTGTTTTTT
CAWAGLASTGELFF
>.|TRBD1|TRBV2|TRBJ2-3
TGTGCCAGCAGTGCCGAACAGGGGCTACGCACAGATACGCAGTATTTT
CASSAEQGLRTDTQYF
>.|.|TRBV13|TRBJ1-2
TGTGCCAGCAGGATCTCAGGATCCGAATATGGCTACACCTTC
CASRISGSEYGYTF
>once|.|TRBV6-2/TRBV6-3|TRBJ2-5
TGTGCCAGCAGTTACGCGGGGTTAGGGCAAGAGACCCAGTACTTC
CASSYAGLGQETQYF
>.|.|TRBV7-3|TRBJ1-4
TGTGCCAGCAGCCCTCCTGGGAGCATCTCTAATGAAAAACTGTTTTTT
CASSPPGSISNEKLFF
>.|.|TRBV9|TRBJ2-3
TGTGCCAGCAGCGTAGATTACGGAGCTGCAGATACGCAGTATTTT
CASSVDYGAADTQYF
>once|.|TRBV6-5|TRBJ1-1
TGTGCCAGCAGTTACTCGCCTGGGAGGAGCACTGAAGCTTTCTTT
CASSYSPGRSTEAFF
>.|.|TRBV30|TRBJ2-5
TGTGCCCTAAGGGACAAATTCCAAGAGACCCAGTACTTC
CALRDKFQETQYF
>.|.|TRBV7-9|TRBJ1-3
TGTGCCAGCAGCTTAGCGCGGGGGTCTGGAAACACCATATATTTT
CASSLARGSGNTIYF
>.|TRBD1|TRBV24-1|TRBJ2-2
TGTGCCACCAGTGAGCGACAGGGGGAAGGCACCGGGGAGCTGTTTTTT
CATSERQGEGTGELFF
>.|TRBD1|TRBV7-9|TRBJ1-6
TGTGCCAGCAGCTTGGCAGTTGGGACAGGGATGAATTCACCCCTCCACTTT
CASSLAVGTGMNSPLHF
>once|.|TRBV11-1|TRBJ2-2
TGTGCCAGCAGCCCGCAGACAGGGAACACCGGGGAGCTGTTTTTT
CASSPQTGNTGELFF
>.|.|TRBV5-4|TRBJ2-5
TGTGCCAGCAGCTTGGGGCGGATGGTGGAGGAGACCCAGTACTTC
CASSLGRMVEETQYF
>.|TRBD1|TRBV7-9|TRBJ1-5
TGTGCCAGCAGCTCACGACAGGGGATCAGCAATCAGCCCCAGCATTTT
CASSSRQGISNQPQHF